This T cell receptor beta chain was identified in a study of cytomegalovirus exposure and HLA in healthy donors (dated by TCRdb to 2015 to 2018). With regard to the full study: In an earlier analysis of roughly 590 of the donors, about 270 Gb of sequence data and roughly 100 million unique TCR beta sequences from 150 million to 200 million T cells were reported. Several DR-DQ haplotypes were treated as single units for association and clustering because of strong linkage in the cohort. Alongside the repertoire data, information on donor age, sex, ethnicity and CMV serostatus was compiled. On average, over 200,000 unique TCR beta nucleotide sequences were sequenced per donor among roughly 430 genotyped donors of the cohort, with 15% to 20% of those sequences being non-productive. All discovery cohort repertoires had been generated on a single sequencing platform. The T cell repertoires of 700 or so subjects were profiled by immunosequencing and related to cytomegalovirus serostatus. In addition to the first cohort of approximately 670 subjects, a separate validation cohort of under 150 different subjects was used. To study patterns of TCR occurrence, a later analysis re-analyzed previously published TCR beta repertoires from hundreds of donors and added high-resolution HLA genotyping. Genome-wide SNP genotypes for about three fifths of the 666 donors were used in a later genetic analysis, which treated that subset as a discovery cohort. An earlier analysis of approximately 580 of the donors used high-throughput TCR beta sequencing to judge whether each TCR beta V gene segment behaved as functional or pseudogenic. To predict cytomegalovirus infection status, the study combined high-throughput TCR immunosequencing, statistical association of individual TCRs with disease status, and machine learning. Among the roughly 400 genotyped donors, around 79% belonged to the genetic ancestry cluster associated with self-reported Caucasian donors. The study aimed to test whether cataloging public T cell receptors could reveal signatures of past pathogen exposure. Roughly 300 gigabases of sequencing data and approximately 93 million unique TCR sequences were included in an early release covering roughly 700 HLA-typed donors. Rather than drawing on any new phenotypic data, the later analysis identified candidate immune exposures from TCR beta sequences and the way those sequences occurred across donors. HLA typing covered class I and class II loci at four-digit resolution. Typing coverage varied by locus: roughly 620-640 donors for A, B, C, DRB1 and DQB1; more than 500 for DQA1; 606 for DPA1; under 490 for DPB1.

Turning to this clone: Which antigen it targets is not known. No base quality values were provided; no much bigger clone lies one nucleotide off.

The paper as a whole reports these results and caveats: According to a later genetic analysis, donors in an Asian-associated ancestry cluster had fewer N-insertions in productive TCRs than the roughly 700-donor mean. A further reported finding was that TCR beta sequences accurately predicted the HLA-A and HLA-B alleles for most subjects in the first cohort. According to a later analysis, parvovirus B19, influenza, CMV and Epstein-Barr virus appeared linked to several top co-occurrence clusters. Specific HLA alleles were associated with over 15,000 TCR beta sequences at a false discovery rate of 0.05 in a later analysis. Because HLA typing was missing for some donors at each locus, association tests included only the typed subset. A cluster of highly shared sequence variants was judged likely to be a technical artifact of the sequencing pipeline. It was suggested by the authors that the approach could potentially be generalized to other disease states and immunological phenotypes. In vitro tests confirmed that a few of the cytomegalovirus-associated TCR beta chains recognize cytomegalovirus antigens. In a later genetic analysis, a missense DCLRE1C variant was associated with V-gene and J-gene trimming of TCR beta chains, and the association was replicated in an independent cohort. Correlated functional status among segregating V segments might reflect linkage disequilibrium, but an unknown experimental factor could not be ruled out. A later analysis found that HLA-associated TCR beta chains were more clonally expanded and had lower generation probabilities than equally common non-associated chains. Assigning TCR associations to individual alleles was difficult when HLA alleles, especially DR and DQ, strongly co-occurred. The earlier analysis of 587 of the donors excluded some 15 rarely observed V segments, including chromosome 9 orphons, because counts were too low. Some IMGT-functional V segments, including TRBV6-2 and TRBV6-3, could not be distinguished by the 87-base-pair reads and were therefore excluded. In an earlier analysis of some 550 of the donors, most TCR beta V segments were observed in productive rearrangements about 90% or about 30% of the time, broadly matching IMGT annotations. A later analysis found that TCR association rates varied across HLA loci, with DRB1 alleles showing the most associated TCRs and HLA-C alleles the fewest. A later analysis found that most CMV-associated TCR beta chains appeared HLA-restricted, with HLA associations seemingly driven largely by CMV exposure. The classifier was reported to diagnose cytomegalovirus status with high specificity and sensitivity in both the original cohort and the validation cohort. CMV serostatus was the only immune exposure information available for the cohort. This cohort had only TCR beta chains sequenced, and the lack of alpha or paired-chain data limited which features could be detected. Roughly uniform sequencing depth across donors was assumed in presence/absence analyses, although this assumption may not hold. Most TCR sequences were observed very rarely across donors, whereas some public TCRs were present in many individuals. In the study, 164 TCR beta chains were listed as associated with cytomegalovirus.

Library method: the immunoSEQ multiplex PCR assay. The multiplex PCR relied on a mix of 60 forward primers for TCR Vbeta segments and 13 reverse primers for TCR Jbeta segments. The CDR3 region of rearranged TCR beta genes was amplified from genomic DNA by a multiplex PCR assay. The Illumina HiSeq System was used to sequence the amplified TCR beta libraries as 87-base-pair reads. The authors' pipeline ran thus. Across the 670 or so repertoires, a later analysis counted roughly 77 million unique TCR beta chains, around 11 million of which were shared by at least two donors. Raw reads were error-corrected and collapsed into unique sequences with a nearest-neighbor algorithm that merged closely related sequences to remove PCR and sequencing errors. To assign V, D and J gene segments, CDR3 sequences were aligned to IMGT reference sequences. Each retained sequence needed at least a six-nucleotide match to both a V gene segment and a J gene segment. Rearrangements were called productive when the CDR3 lacked stop codons and stayed in frame with V and J; all others were non-productive. CDR3 was defined according to IMGT convention as the region running from the second conserved V-encoded cysteine to the conserved J-encoded phenylalanine. In an earlier analysis of around 540 of the donors, sequences lacking an unambiguous match to a single V gene segment were excluded. In an earlier analysis of 587 of the donors, a V segment was called functional when productive rearrangements were above 56.7%, and segregating when the standard deviation between donors exceeded 5%. A statistical classification framework was developed to diagnose cytomegalovirus status using the catalog of TCR beta chain sequences. In a later analysis, TCR nucleotide sequences were compared against IMGT/GENE-DB human TR gene sequences so that V and J genes could be assigned. In a later analysis, CDR3 sequences and most-parsimonious VDJ recombination scenarios were assigned using the TCRdist pipeline. In a later analysis, every TCR beta chain was defined by the combination of its CDR3 amino acid sequence and its V-gene family, and reads without a unique V-gene family were dropped. To address suspected cross-contamination and a sequencing artifact, a later analysis removed around 600 highly shared, low-generation-probability nucleotide sequences. In a later analysis, a clonal expansion index for each public chain was calculated from normalized within-repertoire ranks of inferred template counts. Generation probabilities in a later analysis came from a VDJ recombination model fitted to out-of-frame rearrangements, and those results were checked against IGoR. A later analysis scored TCR-TCR, TCR-HLA and TCR-CMV co-occurrence with hypergeometric tests, applying a repertoire-size bias correction to TCR pairs. False discovery rates were estimated in a later analysis by permuting HLA or CMV assignments 20 times. In a later analysis, co-occurring TCRs were grouped using DBSCAN, with TCRdist sequence similarity added in when clustering inside HLA-allele-positive subsets. Repertoires with fewer than 30,000 or more than 120,000 public chains were left out of co-occurrence clustering, as were several repertoires with anomalous nucleotide sharing. TCRdb limited this immuneACCESS table to in-frame rearrangements with V and J called. A share of clones is missing; checked studies link under half to unresolved V genes, and the rest is unexplained. The V and J calls and clone size come from that table; D and trimming were worked out from the DNA. The sample records under 150,000 clones, approximately 82% of which are singletons. The ten largest clones add up to 2.5% to 3% of the sample.

The CDR3 sequence holds 17 residues, the cysteine and phenylalanine included. Only the CDR3 region is kept as DNA, spanning 51 bases read in frame from base 1. Ends trimmed: V by 7 bases, J by 5 bases; bases unmatched to a gene: 12. The germline V gene (reference sequence) specifies SEHNR as CDR1 and FQNEAQ as CDR2. The cohort comprised several hundred healthy bone marrow donors. All cohort members were sampled while nominally healthy, although unrecorded immune exposures were likely present. The donor was CMV seronegative and was included in the group of approximately 350 seronegative cohort members. A peripheral blood sample was collected from each donor, and TCR beta sequencing was performed on peripheral blood mononuclear cells. Genomic DNA was extracted from the blood cell samples with the Qiagen DNeasy Blood Extraction Kit.

The clonotype comes from a boy aged 2 to 10 in good health and CMV-seronegative. The receptor chain draws on TRBV7-9 and TRBJ2-1, with 12 junctional bases fitting TRBD2. The sequenced sample was PBMCs. The sequence in DNA is TGTGCCAGCACCTCGGGGACCCTAGCGGGAGGGGACAATGAGCAGTTCTTC. It translates as CASTSGTLAGGDNEQFF.